The 32 T cell receptor beta chains listed next were all sequenced from one sample in a study of Ad26.COV2.S vaccination and SARS-CoV-2 variants. The assay was immunoSEQ multiplex PCR, and TCRdb's table has in-frame clones only and misses some. The data hold about 350,000 clones, with 80% to 90% observed a single time. The treatment here: some 20 received Ad26.COV2.S at low or high dose, single or two shots; roughly five received placebo; per-sample allocation not given. Sampling was done on day 63 after the first vaccine or placebo injection. The input for sequencing was peripheral blood, taken in a trial of Ad26.COV2.S vaccine versus placebo. The receptors originated from a person between 18 and 60 years old who received the Ad26.COV2.S COVID-19 vaccine or a placebo.

V is TRBV6-2 or TRBV6-3 and J is TRBJ2-1, with D possibly matching TRBD2 (5 bases). This CDR3 comprises 14 residues. Trimming left V 3 bases short and J 4 bases short, with 10 bases between. Per the germline V gene, CDR1 is MNHEY and CDR2 is SVGEGT. For the CDR3, the DNA is TGTGCCAGCAGTTATTTAGGGAGTTACAATGAGCAGTTCTTC. This sequence encodes CASSYLGSYNEQFF.

The chain has TRBV5-6 and TRBJ2-7; D uncertain. CDR3 length equals 13 residues. Germline CDR1 and CDR2: SGHDT and YYEEEE. Trimming took off 1 base at V and 3 bases at J, with 8 bases between the two ends. CDR3 loop: CASSLYNFYEQYF. DNA for the CDR3: TGTGCCAGCAGCTTGTACAATTTCTACGAGCAGTACTTC.

The genes are TRBV29-1 and TRBJ2-1; unclear D gene. Trimming stripped 5 bases from V and 0 bases from J, with 5 bases between. Germline V gene sequence: CDR1 SQVTM, CDR2 ANQGSEA. This CDR3 comprises 12 residues. The chain's CDR3 is CSVLGSYNEQFF. CDR3 nucleotide sequence: TGCAGCGTTCTCGGCTCCTACAATGAGCAGTTCTTC.

The chain links TRBV30 to TRBJ1-1; D not resolved. CDR3 length: 16 amino acids. The V and J ends lost 5 bases and 0 bases respectively, with 19 bases between them. CDR1 and CDR2 from the germline V gene are GTSNPN and SVGIG (reference sequence). CDR3 DNA sequence: TGTGCCTGGTTCTGGCTTCGCGGGATCGTGAACACTGAAGCTTTCTTT. Protein product: CAWFWLRGIVNTEAFF.

The CDR3 DNA follows: TGTGCCAGCACCCCATCGTGGGGGGATGGCGCAGATACGCAGTATTTT. Residues: CASTPSWGDGADTQYF. V is TRBV27 and J is TRBJ2-3; D is possibly TRBD2 (6 bases). Germline assignment: CDR1 MNHEY and CDR2 SMNVEV (reference sequence). V was trimmed by 7 bases and J by 4 bases, leaving 21 bases between them. The CDR3 runs 16 residues.

The chain is built from TRBV5-8 and TRBJ2-7, with D maybe TRBD2 (5 bases). V lost 0 bases and J 3 bases, leaving 7 bases between the germline ends. CDR1 is SGHTS and CDR2 is YDEGEE in the germline V gene. The length of the CDR3 is 13 residues. The CDR3 protein is CASSLGGNYEQYF. The CDR3, as DNA: TGTGCCAGCAGCTTGGGAGGGAACTACGAGCAGTACTTC. The entire variable domain, with the rest obtained from reference TRBV5-8 and TRBJ2-7, is as follows: EAGVTQSPTHLIKTRGQQATLRCSPISGHTSVYWYQQALGLGLQFLLWYDEGEERNRGNFPPRFSGRQFPNYSSELNVNALELEDSALYLCASSLGGNYEQYFGPGTRLTVT.

This sequence joins TRBV4-3 and TRBJ1-1; 7 bases are shared with TRBD1. Germline CDR1 LGHNA, CDR2 YSLEER. The CDR3 is 15 residues long. With V trimmed by 3 bases and J by 4 bases, 8 bases remained unmatched. CDR3 DNA sequence: TGCGCCAGCAGCCAGGACCCAGGGGGGGTCACTGAAGCTTTCTTT. It encodes CASSQDPGGVTEAFF.

This clone showed up just a few times. The chain is built from TRBV10-3 and TRBJ1-2; D gene uncertain. CDR1 ENHRY and CDR2 SYGVKD come from the germline V gene. The CDR3 consists of 13 residues. Between the trimmed V and J ends, which lost 10 bases and 4 bases, there was a span of 16 bases. The DNA for the CDR3 is TGTGCCACTCAAAATTTGGCGGGCTATGGCTACACCTTC. Amino acid sequence: CATQNLAGYGYTF.

The chain recombines TRBV7-6 with TRBJ2-7, with D hard to call. There are 14 residues in the CDR3. Germline lookup yields CDR1 SGHVS and CDR2 FNYEAQ. V was trimmed by 1 base and J by 5 bases, leaving 12 bases between them. CDR3 amino acids: CASSLVGRTNEQYF. For the CDR3, the DNA is TGTGCCAGCAGCTTAGTAGGCCGAACGAACGAGCAGTACTTC.

V gene TRBV11-3 combines with J gene TRBJ2-1; TRBD2 might be the D (5 bases). Germline lookup yields CDR1 SGHNT and CDR2 YENEEA. The CDR3 is 17 residues long. V gave up 0 bases and J gave up 5 bases, with 17 bases separating them. The CDR3 reads CASSLERGLKANNEQFF. DNA for the CDR3: TGTGCCAGCAGCTTAGAACGGGGATTAAAGGCCAACAATGAGCAGTTCTTC.

The rearrangement links TRBV4-3 to TRBJ2-1; tentative D call: TRBD1 (5 bases). This CDR3 is 14 amino acids long. V was clipped by 0 bases and J by 3 bases, with 6 bases between them. The germline CDR1 and CDR2 sequences are LGHNA and YSLEER. This CDR3 is CASSQDRGYNEQFF. The CDR3 coding sequence is TGCGCCAGCAGCCAAGATAGGGGCTACAATGAGCAGTTCTTC.

This clone was seen a single time. This chain connects TRBV7-9 to TRBJ1-3; 11 nucleotides agree with TRBD1. The CDR3 runs to 16 residues. V lost 4 bases and J lost 0; bases outside the gene matches: 2. Germline V lookup: CDR1 SEHNR, CDR2 FQNEAQ (reference sequence). The CDR3 reads CASSSGQGGSGNTIYF. DNA for the CDR3: TGTGCCAGCAGCTCGGGACAGGGGGGCTCTGGAAACACCATATATTTT.

This clone has only one observation. The V and J genes are TRBV5-1 and TRBJ2-7, with 11 nucleotides matching TRBD2. This CDR3 is 17 amino acids long. Germline trimming cut 0 bases from V and 0 bases from J; bases unmatched to any gene: 5. CDR1 SGHRS and CDR2 YFSETQ come from the germline V gene. The CDR3 spells CASSLGTSGRVSYEQYF. The CDR3 DNA is TGCGCCAGCAGCTTGGGAACTAGCGGGAGAGTCTCCTACGAGCAGTACTTC. The full variable domain, its missing parts supplied by reference TRBV5-1 and TRBJ2-7, is KAGVTQTPRYLIKTRGQQVTLSCSPISGHRSVSWYQQTPGQGLQFLFEYFSETQRNKGNFPGRFSGRQFSNSRSEMNVSTLELGDSALYLCASSLGTSGRVSYEQYFGPGTRLTVT.

The chain uses TRBV7-2 and TRBJ2-7; 7 nucleotides align to TRBD1. Trimming removed 2 bases from V and 5 bases from J; junction bases left unmatched: 9. CDR1 and CDR2 from the germline V gene are SGHTA and FQGNSA. The CDR3 has 15 residues. DNA of the CDR3: TGTGCCAGCAGCTTAAGGGGACAGCCAGGGAACGAGCAGTACTTC. Protein product: CASSLRGQPGNEQYF.

The chain employs TRBV4-1 and TRBJ2-7; tentatively, D is TRBD2 (6 bases). This CDR3 has 16 residues. Germline loops: CDR1 MGHRA, CDR2 YSYEKL. V lost 0 bases and J lost 1, with 13 bases in between. The CDR3 reads CASSQDPGVGSYEQYF. Written as DNA, the CDR3 is TGCGCCAGCAGCCAAGACCCGGGGGTGGGGTCCTACGAGCAGTACTTC.

The chain has TRBV5-1 and TRBJ2-3, with unresolved D. There are 14 residues in the CDR3. Trimming removed 0 bases from V and 9 bases from J, with 14 bases in between. Germline V gives CDR1 SGHRS, CDR2 YFSETQ. The CDR3 bases are TGCGCCAGCAGCTTGGGGTCCGCTTGGGAAACGCAGTATTTT. Its translation is CASSLGSAWETQYF.

V and J are TRBV19 and TRBJ1-1; the match to TRBD1 covers 7 bases. The CDR3 covers 15 residues. CDR1 LNHDA and CDR2 SQIVND come from the germline V gene (reference sequence). Trimming took 7 bases from V and 3 from J; bases not matched to a gene: 11. CDR3 region: CASIMTGRGHTEAFF. The CDR3 DNA reads as TGTGCCAGTATTATGACAGGGAGGGGGCACACTGAAGCTTTCTTT.

The chain has TRBV10-1 and TRBJ2-1; a possible D gene is TRBD2 (6 bases). CDR1 and CDR2 (germline): WNHNN, SYGVQD (reference sequence). V shed 6 bases and J shed 2 bases, with 14 bases lying between them. The CDR3 is 15 residues long. DNA of the CDR3: TGCGCCAGCAGCCAACTAGGAGGGACCTACAATGAGCAGTTCTTC. As protein: CASSQLGGTYNEQFF.

The chain combines TRBV5-4 with TRBJ2-3, with 10 bases matching TRBD2. Germline V lookup: CDR1 SGHNT, CDR2 YYREEE (reference sequence). CDR3 length: 15 residues. J gave up 5 bases and V 2 bases, and 5 bases lay outside the gene matches. The CDR3 DNA reads as TGTGCCAGCAGCTTTGTGGCTAGCGGGGGAGATACGCAGTATTTT. As protein: CASSFVASGGDTQYF.

The chain joins TRBV6-4 to TRBJ2-2, with D possibly being TRBD1 or TRBD2 (5 bases each). The CDR3 consists of 14 residues. Germline values: CDR1 MRHNA, CDR2 SNTAGT. The V and J ends lost 2 bases and 5 bases respectively, with 9 bases between them. CDR3 in DNA: TGTGCCAGCAGTGACGGTGGGGGTACCGGGGAGCTGTTTTTT. It encodes CASSDGGGTGELFF.

In its sample, this clone was seen once. The chain employs TRBV7-2 and TRBJ2-2; TRBD1 matches 7 bases. The CDR3 loop spans 16 amino acids. Trimming cost V 1 base and J 7 bases; bases outside gene matches: 9. Germline values: CDR1 SGHTA, CDR2 FQGNSA. In nucleotides, the CDR3 is TGTGCCAGCAGCTTAGATCCCAGGGGGATGGGCGGGGAGCTGTTTTTT. Amino acids: CASSLDPRGMGGELFF.

J is TRBJ2-3 and V is TRBV6-2 or TRBV6-3, with 11 positions matching TRBD2. CDR3 length: 16 residues. Germline lookup yields CDR1 MNHEY and CDR2 SVGEGT. V gave up 1 base and J gave up 2 bases; unmatched junction bases: 2. The CDR3 is CASSYLTSGVTDTQYF. The CDR3 coding sequence is TGTGCCAGCAGTTACTTGACTAGCGGGGTCACAGATACGCAGTATTTT.

This chain joins TRBV28 and TRBJ1-1; D is unclear. Germline V gives CDR1 MDHEN, CDR2 SYDVKM. Trimming shortened V by 3 bases and J by 4 bases, and 6 bases separated the two germline ends. The CDR3 is 12 amino acids. Here the CDR3 DNA reads TGTGCCAGCAGTTTCGGGGTCACTGAAGCTTTCTTT. This translates into CASSFGVTEAFF.

The chain employs TRBV3-1 (or the pseudogene TRBV3-2) and TRBJ2-7; TRBD2 aligns across 7 bases. V lost 0 bases to trimming and J lost 10 bases; unmatched junction nucleotides: 12. The CDR3 is 15 residues long. Germline V gene data show CDR1 as LGHDT and CDR2 as YNNKEL (reference sequence). The CDR3 here is CASSQEFLAEITQYF. As DNA, the CDR3 is TGTGCCAGCAGCCAAGAGTTTCTAGCGGAGATAACTCAGTACTTC.

V gene TRBV29-1 combines with J gene TRBJ2-1, with D perhaps TRBD1 (7 bases). The ends were cut back, 0 bases at V and 3 bases at J, with 21 bases in the middle. The germline gives CDR1 SQVTM, CDR2 ANQGSEA. The CDR3 extends over 18 amino acids. In nucleotides, the CDR3 is TGCAGCGTTGAAGATCTTCCAGGGGGGTCCCCAAACTACAATGAGCAGTTCTTC. This codes for CSVEDLPGGSPNYNEQFF.

This chain links TRBV10-2 with TRBJ2-2; D is unclear. The V gene lost 3 bases and the J gene lost 0 bases, with 8 bases spanning the gap. CDR3 size: 15 residues. The germline gives CDR1 WSHSY, CDR2 SAAADI. As DNA, the CDR3 is TGCGCCAGCAGTGAACGCCCCGCGAACACCGGGGAGCTGTTTTTT. This encodes CASSERPANTGELFF.

The CDR3 nucleotides read TGCGCCAGCAGCTTGGACGGGAGCGATTACAATGAGCAGTTCTTC. Translating it yields CASSLDGSDYNEQFF. This chain connects TRBV5-1 to TRBJ2-1, with D possibly being TRBD2 (6 bases). There are 15 residues in the CDR3. Germline V gives CDR1 SGHRS, CDR2 YFSETQ. The germline V and J ends were trimmed by 0 bases and 4 bases, with 11 bases remaining between them.

The chain employs TRBV10-2 and TRBJ2-2; the D is unclear. Trimming shortened V by 6 bases and J by 6 bases, and 11 bases separated the two germline ends. Germline V CDR1 and CDR2: WSHSY, SAAADI. The CDR3 length is 13 residues. The CDR3 here is CASRQTQAGELFF. The CDR3 region has the DNA TGCGCCAGCAGGCAAACCCAGGCCGGGGAGCTGTTTTTT.

The J gene is TRBJ2-1, the V gene TRBV24-1; TRBD1 matches at 10 bases. The length of the CDR3 is 14 residues. Germline-derived CDR1 and CDR2 are KGHDR and SFDVKD. Trimming at V came to 10 bases and at J to 9 bases, leaving 11 bases not matched to a gene. The CDR3 reads CATSGQGERAEQFF. The CDR3 DNA reads TGTGCCACAAGCGGACAGGGGGAAAGGGCTGAGCAGTTCTTC.

The chain has TRBV6-2 or TRBV6-3 and TRBJ1-5; D call uncertain. Germline loops: CDR1 MNHEY, CDR2 SVGEGT. V was cut by 0 bases and J by 7 bases, with 7 bases left in between. CDR3 length: 13 residues. Written as DNA, the CDR3 is TGTGCCAGCAGTTACTCTCGGGGACAGCCCCAGCATTTT. Translated: CASSYSRGQPQHF.

CDR3 nucleotide sequence: TGTGCCAGCAGCTTCAGCAGTTTCTACAATGAGCAGTTCTTC. It codes for CASSFSSFYNEQFF. The chain employs TRBV7-8 and TRBJ2-1; D is unclear. The V end was cut by 3 bases, the J end by 3 bases, with 9 bases between. The V gene's germline CDR1 is SGHVS and CDR2 FQNEAQ. The CDR3 has 14 amino acids.

This clone was recorded once. The V and J genes are TRBV7-2 and TRBJ2-3; 8 bases are shared with TRBD2. The CDR3 is 17 amino acids. CDR1 is SGHTA and CDR2 is FQGNSA in the germline V gene. V dropped 4 bases and J dropped 1; count of bases not matched to a gene: 10. CDR3 loop: CASSSTRSGSGTDTQYF. CDR3 DNA sequence: TGTGCCAGCAGCTCGACCAGGAGCGGGAGTGGCACAGATACGCAGTATTTT.